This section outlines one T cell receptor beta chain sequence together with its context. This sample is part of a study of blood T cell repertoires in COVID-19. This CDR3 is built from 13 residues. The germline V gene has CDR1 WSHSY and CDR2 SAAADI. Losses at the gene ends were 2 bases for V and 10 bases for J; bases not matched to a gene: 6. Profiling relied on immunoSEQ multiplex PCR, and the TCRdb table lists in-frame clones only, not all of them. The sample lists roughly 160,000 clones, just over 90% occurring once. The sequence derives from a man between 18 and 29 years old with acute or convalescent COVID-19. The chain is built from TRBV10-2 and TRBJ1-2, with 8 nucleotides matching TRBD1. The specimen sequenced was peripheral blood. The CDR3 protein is CASSERSGGDYTF. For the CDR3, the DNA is TGCGCCAGCAGTGAGCGGTCAGGGGGCGACTACACCTTC.